This T cell receptor (beta chain) emerged from a study of CD8+ T cells in alopecia areata. Study at large: For the treated group, dosing was oral tofacitinib at 5 to 10 mg twice daily. Whole-study findings and limits: Although TCR sharing was seen in mice, sharing across patients was less clear, possibly for HLA-related reasons.

Treatment in this sample: oral pan-JAK inhibitor, 5-10 mg twice daily. The sequencing template was cDNA reverse transcribed from extracted RNA. Data came from immunoSEQ multiplex PCR; TCRdb stores just in-frame clones and leaves some out. The repertoire includes about 200,000 clones, roughly 64% of them detected once, and 5.5% to 6% sits in the top ten. The CDR3 has 13 residues. Germline lookup yields CDR1 LGHNA and CDR2 YSLEER. V was clipped by 0 bases and J by 7 bases, with 4 bases between them. About this clone itself: Its matching antigen is unknown. This CDR3 is also generated by other DNA sequences in the sample.

V usage is TRBV4-3 and J usage is TRBJ1-6; D gene uncertain. The source was CD4+ T cells sorted from blood, collected at week 24, from a patient treated with tofacitinib. This receptor was obtained from a human donor with alopecia areata. The DNA for the CDR3 is TGCGCCAGCAGCCAAGACGGAAATTCACCCCTCCACTTT. Protein sequence: CASSQDGNSPLHF.